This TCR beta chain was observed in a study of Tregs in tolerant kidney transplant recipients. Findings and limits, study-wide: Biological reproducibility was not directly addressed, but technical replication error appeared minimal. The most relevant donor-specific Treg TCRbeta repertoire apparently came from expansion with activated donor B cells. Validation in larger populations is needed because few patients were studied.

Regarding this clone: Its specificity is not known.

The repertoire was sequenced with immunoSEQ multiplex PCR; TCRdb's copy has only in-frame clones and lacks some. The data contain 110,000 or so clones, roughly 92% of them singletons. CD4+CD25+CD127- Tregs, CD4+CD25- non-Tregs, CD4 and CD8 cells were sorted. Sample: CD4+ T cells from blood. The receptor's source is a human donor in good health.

CDR3 in amino acids: CASSQSAGNYEQYF. In DNA form, the CDR3 reads TGTGCCAGCAGCCAGTCGGCGGGGAACTACGAGCAGTACTTC. J is TRBJ2-7 and V is TRBV4-2, with D possibly being TRBD2 (6 bases). The V and J ends lost 3 bases and 3 bases respectively, with 12 bases between them. The CDR3 totals 14 residues. The V gene's germline CDR1 is LGHNA and CDR2 YNFKEQ.